This T cell receptor beta chain was found in a study of T cells in Graves' hyperthyroidism and ophthalmopathy. Findings of the study overall: A model using 13 V-J features told ophthalmopathy apart from stable hyperthyroidism. The majority of expanded thyroid clonotypes above 0.001 also appeared in blood.

Researchers barred patients who had uncontrolled infection, other autoimmune disease, pregnancy or lactation. Diagnosing involved the use of clinical symptoms, serum thyroxine and TRAb, thyroid ultrasound and orbital computed tomography. Germline V gives CDR1 SEHNR, CDR2 FQNEAQ (reference sequence). The V end lost 6 bases, the J end lost 6 bases, and 13 bases lay between the germline ends. This CDR3 contains 13 residues. This clonotype was recorded many times. Its antigen is undetermined. TCR beta CDR3 regions were amplified from RNA. TCR CDR3 regions were first amplified by RT-PCR with HTBI primers. TCRdb analysed the multiplex PCR reads with MiXCR anew, one entry per CDR3 protein. The sample contains under 350,000 distinct CDR3 sequences, around 15% of which appear only once.

The source of this sequence is a woman aged 55-70 years with Graves' ophthalmopathy. Input material: blood. This chain connects TRBV7-9 to TRBJ2-3; perhaps TRBD1 as D (6 bases). The CDR3 region is CASSLTGMDTQYF. The CDR3 DNA reads TGTGCCAGCAGTCTCACAGGGATGGATACGCAGTATTTT.